This TCR beta chain comes out of a study of CD8+ T cells in alopecia areata. About the research overall: Treatment comprised oral tofacitinib, 5 to 10 mg twice daily, in treated patients. Study-level results: In scalp and blood, many expanded lesional clones persisted during tofacitinib.

On this clone: Its antigen is unknown.

The V gene's germline CDR1 is MGHRA and CDR2 YSYEKL. The CDR3 totals 15 residues. The V gene lost 5 bases and the J gene lost 4 bases, with 17 bases spanning the gap. Sequencing templates came from extracted RNA that was reverse transcribed into cDNA. TCRdb keeps only in-frame clones here, not all; method: immunoSEQ multiplex PCR. Here the sample spans approximately 90,000 clones, around three quarters being singletons. Indicated treatment: oral pan-JAK inhibitor, 5-10 mg twice daily. This sequence joins TRBV4-1 and TRBJ1-1; possible D gene TRBD1, 5 bases. Sequenced here: CD8+ T cells sorted from blood, sampled at week 44, from a patient treated with tofacitinib. The TCR sequence derives from a human donor with alopecia areata. The CDR3: CASSGSGTAITEAFF. CDR3 DNA: TGCGCCAGCAGCGGTTCCGGGACTGCTATCACTGAAGCTTTCTTT.